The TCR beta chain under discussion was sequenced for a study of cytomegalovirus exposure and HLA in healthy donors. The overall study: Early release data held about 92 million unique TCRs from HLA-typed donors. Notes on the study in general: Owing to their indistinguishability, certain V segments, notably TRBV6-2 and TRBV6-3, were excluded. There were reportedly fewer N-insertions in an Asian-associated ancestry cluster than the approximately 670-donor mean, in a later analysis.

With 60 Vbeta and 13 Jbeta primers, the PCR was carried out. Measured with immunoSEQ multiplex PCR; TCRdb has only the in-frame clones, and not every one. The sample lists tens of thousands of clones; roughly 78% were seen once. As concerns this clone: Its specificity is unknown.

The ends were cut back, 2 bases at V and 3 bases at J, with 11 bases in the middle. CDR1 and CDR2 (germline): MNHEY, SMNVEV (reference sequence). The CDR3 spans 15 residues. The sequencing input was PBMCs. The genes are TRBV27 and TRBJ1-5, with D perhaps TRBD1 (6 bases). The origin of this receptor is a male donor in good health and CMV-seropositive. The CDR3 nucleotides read TGTGCCAGCAGTTTACGGGGGGACAACAATCAGCCCCAGCATTTT. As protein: CASSLRGDNNQPQHF.